The present T cell receptor (beta chain) was sequenced within a study of T cells in Graves' hyperthyroidism and ophthalmopathy. A remark on this clonotype: One base away lies a much larger clone, so this may be a sequencing read error. A read error is likely, as this CDR3 ends without the conserved phenylalanine or tryptophan.

Using RNA transcripts as the source, TCR beta CDR3 regions were amplified. The TCR CDR3 was amplified in a first-round RT-PCR using the HTBI primer set. TCRdb re-derived calls from the multiplex PCR reads in MiXCR, one entry per CDR3 protein. The table shows fewer than 700,000 distinct CDR3 sequences, with 17% occurring only once. Trimming left V 6 bases short and J 2 bases short, with 16 bases between. Germline CDR1 and CDR2: SEHNR and FQNEAQ (reference sequence). The CDR3 has 15 amino acids. This receptor was obtained from a woman younger than 35 with Graves' ophthalmopathy. This chain connects TRBV7-9 to TRBJ1-1, with a possible D match to TRBD1 (5 bases). Sequenced: blood. The CDR3 DNA follows: TGTGCCAGCAGTCAGGGCGGGGTAATAAACACTGAAGCTTTCATT. The encoded protein is CASSQGGVINTEAFI.